Listed below are T cell receptor beta chains from one sample, sequenced in a study of T cell responses to AZD1222 COVID-19 vaccine. Here immunoSEQ multiplex PCR was the method, and the copy in TCRdb shows in-frame clones only, minus some. Of 84,000 or so clones listed, approximately 89% are singletons. The sample was peripheral blood, taken on day 0 of AZD1222 vaccination. The receptor source for this set is an adult in good health. Each CDR3 is given with its conserved first and last residue. The D gene is left open where the match is weak. Clone size is given for some rows only: seen once, a few or many times, or a class if the clone is expanded.

V: TRBV5-6; J: TRBJ1-6; D: -; size: few; CDR3: CASSLGYQSSPLHF; DNA: TGTGCCAGCAGCTTAGGTTACCAGAGTTCACCCCTCCACTTT
V: TRBV5-1; J: TRBJ1-6; D: TRBD1; size: -; CDR3: CASADRGQSNSPLHF; DNA: TGCGCCAGCGCCGACAGGGGCCAGAGTAATTCACCCCTCCACTTT
V: TRBV5-1; J: TRBJ2-2; D: TRBD2; size: -; CDR3: CASSAVLTSGTTGELFF; DNA: TGCGCCAGCAGCGCGGTCCTGACTAGCGGGACGACCGGGGAGCTGTTTTTT
V: TRBV5-5; J: TRBJ2-2; D: TRBD2; size: -; CDR3: CASSLSGGYTGELFF; DNA: TGTGCCAGCAGCTTGTCGGGGGGGTACACCGGGGAGCTGTTTTTT
V: TRBV5-4; J: TRBJ1-1; D: -; size: -; CDR3: CASSLEWGMNTEAFF; DNA: TGTGCCAGCAGCTTGGAATGGGGCATGAACACTGAAGCTTTCTTT
V: TRBV25-1; J: TRBJ1-4; D: -; size: -; CDR3: CASSEFGGGEKLFF; DNA: TGTGCCAGCAGTGAATTTGGGGGAGGGGAAAAACTGTTTTTT
V: TRBV2; J: TRBJ1-1; D: TRBD1; size: -; CDR3: CASSVHRGLDTEAFF; DNA: TGTGCCAGCAGTGTACACAGGGGTTTGGACACTGAAGCTTTCTTT
V: TRBV2; J: TRBJ1-2; D: -; size: -; CDR3: CASSEVTGYTF; DNA: TGTGCCAGCAGTGAAGTCACAGGCTACACCTTC
V: TRBV7-6; J: TRBJ1-3; D: -; size: -; CDR3: CASSRGGGRSSGNTIYF; DNA: TGTGCCAGCAGCCGAGGGGGGGGTCGATCCTCTGGAAACACCATATATTTT
V: TRBV10-3; J: TRBJ1-1; D: TRBD1; size: -; CDR3: CAISESGTGYVNTEAFF; DNA: TGTGCCATCAGTGAGTCCGGGACAGGGTATGTCAACACTGAAGCTTTCTTT
V: TRBV5-6; J: TRBJ1-2; D: -; size: once; CDR3: CASSLGATYYGYTF; DNA: TGTGCCAGCAGCTTGGGGGCGACTTATTATGGCTACACCTTC
V: TRBV7-8; J: TRBJ2-2; D: TRBD1; size: -; CDR3: CASSRTGGNTGELFF; DNA: TGTGCCAGCAGCCGGACAGGGGGGAACACCGGGGAGCTGTTTTTT
V: TRBV5-4; J: TRBJ2-2; D: TRBD2; size: -; CDR3: CASTLLAGEVDTGELFF; DNA: TGTGCCAGCACCCTACTAGCGGGAGAGGTGGACACCGGGGAGCTGTTTTTT
V: TRBV14; J: TRBJ1-5; D: TRBD1; size: -; CDR3: CASSKQGDYQPQHF; DNA: TGTGCCAGCAGCAAACAGGGGGATTATCAGCCCCAGCATTTT
V: TRBV11-2; J: TRBJ2-3; D: -; size: -; CDR3: CASSKARSTDTQYF; DNA: TGTGCCAGCAGCAAAGCGCGCAGCACAGATACGCAGTATTTT
V: TRBV5-1; J: TRBJ2-3; D: TRBD1; size: -; CDR3: CASSHGQGRTLPTDTQYF; DNA: TGCGCCAGCAGCCACGGACAGGGGCGGACGTTACCCACAGATACGCAGTATTTT
V: TRBV9; J: TRBJ2-1; D: -; size: -; CDR3: CASSVGSGYYNEQFF; DNA: TGTGCCAGCAGCGTAGGCAGCGGCTACTACAATGAGCAGTTCTTC
V: TRBV7-9; J: TRBJ2-3; D: TRBD2; size: -; CDR3: CASSKTSGVTDTQYF; DNA: TGTGCCAGCAGCAAGACTAGCGGGGTCACAGATACGCAGTATTTT
V: TRBV11-2; J: TRBJ2-7; D: -; size: -; CDR3: CASSLRDTTYEQYF; DNA: TGTGCCAGCAGCCTCCGGGACACGACCTACGAGCAGTACTTC
V: TRBV6-1; J: TRBJ1-1; D: -; size: -; CDR3: CASSEVLRGYAFF; DNA: TGTGCCAGCAGTGAGGTTTTGAGGGGTTATGCTTTCTTT
V: TRBV11-3; J: TRBJ1-1; D: -; size: once; CDR3: CASSLPSWNTEAFF; DNA: TGTGCCAGCAGCTTGCCCTCCTGGAACACTGAAGCTTTCTTT
V: TRBV5-1; J: TRBJ1-1; D: TRBD1; size: -; CDR3: CASSRQGASTEAFF; DNA: TGCGCCAGCAGCCGACAGGGGGCATCAACTGAAGCTTTCTTT
V: TRBV7-9; J: TRBJ2-5; D: -; size: -; CDR3: CASSFRQETQYF; DNA: TGTGCCAGCAGCTTCCGCCAAGAGACCCAGTACTTC
V: TRBV10-3; J: TRBJ2-1; D: TRBD2; size: -; CDR3: CAISQPGLVFTEQFF; DNA: TGTGCCATCAGTCAACCGGGACTAGTTTTTACTGAGCAGTTCTTC
V: TRBV25-1; J: TRBJ2-7; D: -; size: -; CDR3: CASSENTESYEQYF; DNA: TGTGCCAGCAGTGAAAATACAGAGTCCTACGAGCAGTACTTC
V: TRBV29-1; J: TRBJ1-1; D: -; size: -; CDR3: CSVKLREMDTEAFF; DNA: TGCAGCGTCAAACTCAGGGAAATGGACACTGAAGCTTTCTTT
V: TRBV19; J: TRBJ2-3; D: TRBD2; size: -; CDR3: CASSTPGGGGSTDTQYF; DNA: TGTGCCAGTAGTACGCCGGGAGGGGGAGGAAGCACAGATACGCAGTATTTT
V: TRBV19; J: TRBJ1-1; D: -; size: -; CDR3: CASSIRIQIRSNTEAFF; DNA: TGTGCCAGTAGCATCCGCATCCAAATTCGTTCGAACACTGAAGCTTTCTTT
V: TRBV7-9; J: TRBJ1-5; D: -; size: once; CDR3: CASSLKVGRVKLGNQPQHF; DNA: TGTGCCAGCAGCTTAAAGGTCGGCAGGGTGAAATTGGGCAATCAGCCCCAGCATTTT
V: TRBV11-1; J: TRBJ2-6; D: -; size: -; CDR3: CASSLYGANVLTF; DNA: TGTGCCAGCAGCTTGTACGGGGCCAACGTCCTGACTTTC
V: TRBV27; J: TRBJ2-3; D: TRBD2; size: -; CDR3: CASRVAGVTDTQYF; DNA: TGTGCCAGCAGGGTAGCGGGAGTCACAGATACGCAGTATTTT
V: TRBV7-3; J: TRBJ2-7; D: TRBD2; size: -; CDR3: CASSFPPSTSAHEQYF; DNA: TGTGCCAGCAGCTTCCCCCCCTCAACTAGCGCCCACGAGCAGTACTTC
V: TRBV6-2/TRBV6-3; J: TRBJ1-1; D: -; size: -; CDR3: CASSLDGGGTEAFF; DNA: TGTGCCAGCAGTCTAGACGGGGGCGGCACTGAAGCTTTCTTT
V: TRBV7-8; J: TRBJ2-7; D: -; size: -; CDR3: CASSLDGVGYEQYF; DNA: TGTGCCAGCAGCTTAGACGGGGTAGGATACGAGCAGTACTTC
V: TRBV7-8; J: TRBJ2-1; D: -; size: few; CDR3: CASSPYNEQFF; DNA: TGTGCCAGCAGCCCATACAATGAGCAGTTCTTC
V: TRBV9; J: TRBJ2-2; D: -; size: -; CDR3: CASSPNTGTNTGELFF; DNA: TGTGCCAGCAGCCCTAATACAGGGACGAACACCGGGGAGCTGTTTTTT
V: TRBV10-2; J: TRBJ1-1; D: TRBD1; size: once; CDR3: CASSESRGQFTEAFF; DNA: TGCGCCAGCAGTGAGTCGAGGGGGCAGTTCACTGAAGCTTTCTTT
V: TRBV19; J: TRBJ1-1; D: -; size: -; CDR3: CASSIRGSAFF; DNA: TGTGCCAGTAGTATTAGGGGTTCGGCTTTCTTT
V: TRBV27; J: TRBJ1-3; D: TRBD1; size: -; CDR3: CASSSRQGRSSPGNTIYF; DNA: TGTGCCAGCAGTTCTCGACAGGGTCGGTCCTCTCCTGGAAACACCATATATTTT
V: TRBV10-2; J: TRBJ2-5; D: -; size: -; CDR3: CASSEPEGTQYF; DNA: TGCGCCAGCAGTGAGCCCGAAGGAACCCAGTACTTC